The 14 T cell receptor beta chains below come from one sample, sequenced in a study of T cells in Graves' hyperthyroidism and ophthalmopathy. Amplification targeted TCR beta CDR3 regions from RNA transcripts. First-round RT-PCR targeting the TCR CDR3 was performed with the HTBI primer set. Via MiXCR, TCRdb re-called the multiplex PCR reads, giving one row per CDR3 protein. The table records about 250,000 distinct CDR3 sequences, about 20% of them present only once. Sequenced: blood. The source of these receptors is a man aged 25-45 years with Graves' ophthalmopathy.

This clonotype turned up a few times. This chain joins TRBV15 and TRBJ2-5, with 12 bases fitting TRBD2. CDR1 LNHNV and CDR2 YYDKDF come from the germline V gene (reference sequence). This CDR3 has 16 amino acids. J lost 1 base, V lost 5 bases, and 5 bases had no gene match. CDR3 region: CATSPGLAGLQETQYF. The CDR3 region has the DNA TGTGCCACCAGCCCCGGACTAGCGGGGCTCCAAGAGACCCAGTACTTC.

This chain links TRBV5-1 with TRBJ2-2, with D perhaps TRBD2 (6 bases). Looked up from germline, CDR1 is SGHRS and CDR2 is YFSETQ. This CDR3 spans 14 amino acids. The germline V and J ends were trimmed by 4 bases and 3 bases, with 10 bases remaining between them. CDR3 residues: CASSGGTYTGELFF. The CDR3 bases are TGCGCCAGCAGCGGGGGGACGTACACCGGGGAGCTGTTTTTT.

In the case of this clonotype: A read error may be the cause here, since a much bigger clone is one base away. V is TRBV30 and J is TRBJ2-7; 13 nucleotides match TRBD2. CDR1 GTSNPN and CDR2 SVGIG come from the germline V gene (reference sequence). The length of the CDR3 is 16 residues. The CDR3 bases are TGTACCTGGAGTGGGGGACTAGCGGGGCTAGCCTACGAGCAGTACTTC. Its protein product is CTWSGGLAGLAYEQYF.

The chain recombines TRBV7-9 with TRBJ2-2, with D perhaps matching TRBD1 (6 bases). Trimming removed 5 bases at V and 2 bases at J, with 12 bases between. CDR1 and CDR2 from the germline V gene are SEHNR and FQNEAQ (reference sequence). The CDR3 spans 15 residues. The CDR3 reads CASSPGHPNTGELFF. The CDR3 DNA sequence: TGTGCCAGCAGCCCGGGACACCCAAACACCGGGGAGCTGTTTTTT.

This clonotype has ten or more counts. The rearrangement links TRBV7-2 to TRBJ2-1; 7 bases fit TRBD1. Germline values: CDR1 SGHTA, CDR2 FQGNSA. V lost 0 bases and J lost 8; bases outside the gene matches: 7. The CDR3 loop spans 15 amino acids. In DNA form, the CDR3 reads TGTGCCAGCAGCTTAGCGCACGCAGGGGGTTATGAGCAGTTCTTC. This encodes CASSLAHAGGYEQFF.

This clonotype was recorded many times. The chain employs TRBV12-3 or TRBV12-4 and TRBJ1-1; 8 nucleotides match TRBD1. The CDR3 runs to 14 residues. V was clipped by 3 bases and J by 4 bases; unmatched bases: 4. This CDR3 reads CASSFQGAGTEAFF. CDR3 in DNA: TGTGCCAGCAGTTTTCAGGGGGCAGGCACTGAAGCTTTCTTT.

The table lists this clonotype with a few counts. The V and J genes are TRBV3-1 and TRBJ2-7; 12 bases fit TRBD2. V trimming: 4 bases; J trimming: 3 bases; junction bases outside the gene matches: 4. Germline-derived CDR1 and CDR2 are LGHDT and YNNKEL (reference sequence). This CDR3 has 15 amino acids. The CDR3 sequence is CASSPRTSGNYEQYF. CDR3 in DNA: TGTGCCAGCAGCCCCCGGACTAGCGGGAACTACGAGCAGTACTTC.

The CDR3 here is CASSQGGRIRFF. CDR3 nucleotide sequence: TGTGCCAGCAGCCAAGGCGGGCGGATACGGTTCTTC. This sequence joins TRBV14 and TRBJ2-1; D is possibly TRBD2 (5 bases). Between the trimmed V and J ends, which lost 1 base and 15 bases, there was a span of 13 bases. The CDR3 loop spans 12 amino acids. Germline values: CDR1 SGHDN, CDR2 FVKESK. The full variable domain, completed using reference TRBV14 and TRBJ2-1, is EAGVTQFPSHSVIEKGQTVTLRCDPISGHDNLYWYRRVMGKEIKFLLHFVKESKQDESGMPNNRFLAERTGGTYSTLKVQPAELEDSGVYFCASSQGGRIRFFGPGTRLTVL.

This chain connects TRBV11-1 to TRBJ1-1; perhaps TRBD1 as D (6 bases). The V gene's germline CDR1 is SGHAT and CDR2 FQDESV (reference sequence). V was clipped by 6 bases and J by 4 bases, with 21 bases between them. The CDR3 consists of 16 residues. The CDR3 here is CASSPFGGHWGTEAFF. CDR3 DNA: TGTGCCAGCAGTCCTTTTGGGGGACATTGGGGCACTGAAGCTTTCTTT.

This clonotype turned up a few times. This chain joins TRBV6-1 and TRBJ2-7, with TRBD2 identical over 10 bases. After removal of 6 bases from V and 0 bases from J, the junction contained 17 bases not matched to a gene. The CDR3 has 19 amino acids. From germline, CDR1 is MNHNS and CDR2 SASEGT. CDR3 DNA sequence: TGTGCCAGCAGAGGGACTAGCGCTAAACTTGTATGGAGCTCCTACGAGCAGTACTTC. Its translation is CASRGTSAKLVWSSYEQYF.

Only a few counts were recorded for this clonotype. The rearrangement joins TRBV9 to TRBJ2-5, with D perhaps matching TRBD2 (6 bases). The CDR3 is made up of 15 amino acids. Germline V gene data show CDR1 as SGDLS and CDR2 as YYNGEE. V lost 0 bases and J 4 bases, leaving 13 bases between the germline ends. CDR3 loop: CASSVGAGIRETQYF. The CDR3 DNA sequence: TGTGCCAGCAGCGTAGGGGCGGGGATCAGAGAGACCCAGTACTTC.

This clonotype has a single count. The chain combines TRBV7-9 with TRBJ2-1; TRBD1 matches 7 bases. The germline V gene has CDR1 SEHNR and CDR2 FQNEAQ (reference sequence). The CDR3 is 15 residues long. Unmatched junction bases numbered 12, after V lost 5 bases and J lost 8 bases. The CDR3 DNA is TGTGCCAGCAGCCCGTACGGGACAGCAAGCCATGAGCAGTTCTTC. Its protein product is CASSPYGTASHEQFF. The full variable domain, rest sourced from reference TRBV7-9 and TRBJ2-1, is DTGVSQNPRHKITKRGQNVTFRCDPISEHNRLYWYRQTLGQGPEFLTYFQNEAQLEKSRLLSDRFSAERPKGSFSTLEIQRTEQGDSAMYLCASSPYGTASHEQFFGPGTRLTVL.

This clonotype was picked up many times. The genes are TRBV7-2 and TRBJ2-7, with 11 bases matching TRBD1. CDR3 size: 15 residues. The junction had 5 bases not matched to a gene; V was cut back by 0 bases and J by 7 bases. Looked up from germline, CDR1 is SGHTA and CDR2 is FQGNSA. The CDR3 DNA sequence: TGTGCCAGCAGCTTAGCCGGGACAGGGGGTGATGAGCAGTACTTC. Its protein product is CASSLAGTGGDEQYF.

This clonotype was counted many times. This chain uses TRBV11-2 with TRBJ2-7; TRBD1 matches 9 bases. Trimming removed 6 bases from V and 6 bases from J; junction bases left unmatched: 12. Germline CDR1 SGHAT, CDR2 FQNNGV. CDR3 length: 15 amino acids. CDR3: CASRRGTGSVGEQYF. The CDR3 bases are TGTGCCAGCAGGCGAGGGACAGGGAGTGTGGGCGAGCAGTACTTC.